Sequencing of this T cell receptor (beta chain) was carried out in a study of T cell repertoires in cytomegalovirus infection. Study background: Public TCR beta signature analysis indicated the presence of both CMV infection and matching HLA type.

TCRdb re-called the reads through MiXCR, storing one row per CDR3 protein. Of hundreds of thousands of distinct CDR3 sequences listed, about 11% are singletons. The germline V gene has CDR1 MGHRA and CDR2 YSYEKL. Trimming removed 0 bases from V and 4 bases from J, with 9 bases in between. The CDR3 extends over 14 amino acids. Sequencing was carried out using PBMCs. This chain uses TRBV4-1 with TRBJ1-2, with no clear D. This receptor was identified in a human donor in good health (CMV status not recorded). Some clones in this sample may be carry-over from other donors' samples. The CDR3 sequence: CASSQDFGSYGYTF. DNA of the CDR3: TGCGCCAGCAGCCAAGATTTTGGCAGCTATGGCTACACCTTC.